This T cell receptor (beta chain) is drawn from a study of blood T cell repertoires in COVID-19. As for the study in general: Some COVID-19 samples were acute and others convalescent; all came from the United States, Italy and Spain.

Original processing methods: Amplifying reference gene primers gave estimates of nucleated cell counts. Profiling relied on immunoSEQ multiplex PCR, and the TCRdb table lists in-frame clones only, not all of them. V and J calls and clone size come straight from that table; D and trimming were deduced from the DNA. The repertoire includes approximately 100,000 clones, 80% to 90% of them detected once, and approximately 2.6% sits in the top ten. Individuals aged roughly 18 to 95 years were recruited from 24 US areas. For recovered donors of Cohort 3, there were two negative PCRs, clearance, or symptom resolution. The sample was PBMCs or T cells enriched from blood (not recorded which). The receptor was isolated from a woman aged 50 to 60 who had recovered from COVID-19.

In DNA, the CDR3 is TGTGCCAGCAGTCTCCCCTCCGGGACAGGAATAGGGGAGCTGTTTTTT. Translation gives CASSLPSGTGIGELFF. The chain links TRBV28 to TRBJ2-2; 8 positions match TRBD1. The CDR3 consists of 16 residues. Germline trimming cut 5 bases from V and 8 bases from J; bases unmatched to any gene: 13. Germline loops: CDR1 MDHEN, CDR2 SYDVKM.